The rows below give T cell receptor beta chains drawn from one sample of a study of blood T cell repertoires in COVID-19. Sequenced by immunoSEQ multiplex PCR; TCRdb stores in-frame clones only, minus some. The sample consists of about 240,000 clones, around 87% of them appearing once. The sample consisted of peripheral blood. These receptors were taken from a woman in her 70s with active or convalescent COVID-19. Each CDR3 is given with its conserved first and last residue. The D gene is left open where the match is weak. Clone size is shown for a subset of rows, as once, few, many or a class of expanded clone.

CASSQGTGSETEAFF TGCGCCAGCAGCCAGGGGACAGGGTCGGAGACTGAAGCTTTCTTT TRBJ1-1 TRBV4-3 . TRBD1
CASSQERTGSVVGYTF TGCGCCAGCAGCCAAGAGCGGACAGGGTCGGTAGTCGGCTACACCTTC TRBJ1-2 TRBV4-3 . TRBD1
CSAKLHNEQFF TGCAGTGCTAAACTCCACAATGAGCAGTTCTTC TRBJ2-1 TRBV20-1 . .
CASSQVRSYNEQFF TGTGCCAGCAGCCAAGTGAGGAGTTACAATGAGCAGTTCTTC TRBJ2-1 TRBV14 . .
CASTRTGGYEQYF TGTGCCAGCACGAGGACAGGGGGCTACGAGCAGTACTTC TRBJ2-7 TRBV5-8 once TRBD1
CASSEAQGSEKLFF TGCGCCAGCAGTGAAGCGCAGGGGAGCGAAAAACTGTTTTTT TRBJ1-4 TRBV10-1 . .
CSVGDGTGSGNTIYF TGCAGCGTTGGGGACGGGACAGGCTCTGGAAACACCATATATTTT TRBJ1-3 TRBV29-1 . TRBD1
CSVSPGAVGELFF TGCAGCGTGTCTCCAGGGGCAGTCGGGGAGCTGTTTTTT TRBJ2-2 TRBV29-1 . .
CASSYGTGGNQPQHF TGTGCCAGCAGTTACGGGACAGGGGGCAATCAGCCCCAGCATTTT TRBJ1-5 TRBV6-5 . TRBD1
CSAQDSNQPQHF TGCAGCGCTCAGGATAGCAATCAGCCCCAGCATTTT TRBJ1-5 TRBV29-1 . .
CASSPIRQGAQDTQYF TGTGCCAGCAGCCCGATCCGACAGGGGGCGCAAGATACGCAGTATTTT TRBJ2-3 TRBV5-4 . TRBD1
CASSQDLRNTDTQYF TGCGCCAGCAGCCAAGATCTGCGCAACACAGATACGCAGTATTTT TRBJ2-3 TRBV4-3 once .
CASSIAGTGGGTDTQYF TGTGCCAGTAGTATAGCAGGGACAGGGGGCGGCACAGATACGCAGTATTTT TRBJ2-3 TRBV19 . TRBD1
CSVGKGQRLGGYTF TGCAGCGTAGGAAAGGGACAGCGCCTAGGAGGCTACACCTTC TRBJ1-2 TRBV29-1 . TRBD1
CASSQNQGMSGYTF TGCGCCAGCAGCCAAAATCAGGGGATGAGTGGCTACACCTTC TRBJ1-2 TRBV4-3 . .
CAISAGTVNEKLFF TGTGCCATCAGCGCCGGGACAGTTAATGAAAAACTGTTTTTT TRBJ1-4 TRBV10-3 . TRBD1
CASSLASGKNPPTYNSPLHF TGTGCCAGCAGCTTAGCCAGCGGCAAAAATCCGCCAACGTATAATTCACCCCTCCACTTT TRBJ1-6 TRBV11-3 . .
CASSHLSRGRETQYF TGTGCCAGCAGCCATCTCTCCAGGGGGAGAGAGACCCAGTACTTC TRBJ2-5 TRBV3-1/TRBV3-2 . TRBD1
CASSQGQGAKGLFF TGTGCCAGCAGCCAAGGACAGGGGGCGAAAGGGCTGTTTTTT TRBJ2-2 TRBV3-1/TRBV3-2 once TRBD1
CATSDPGTGNYGYTF TGTGCCACCAGTGACCCCGGGACAGGGAACTATGGCTACACCTTC TRBJ1-2 TRBV24-1 once TRBD1
CASSLGTAVDVSYNEQFF TGCGCCAGCAGCTTGGGGACAGCAGTTGATGTTTCCTACAATGAGCAGTTCTTC TRBJ2-1 TRBV5-1 . .
CASSIGMTGANYGYTF TGTGCCAGTAGTATTGGGATGACGGGAGCTAACTATGGCTACACCTTC TRBJ1-2 TRBV19 . .
CASSLDRFTDYNEQFF TGCGCCAGCAGCCTTGACAGATTTACCGACTACAATGAGCAGTTCTTC TRBJ2-1 TRBV4-3 . .
CATSDWAGEVYTF TGTGCCACCAGTGATTGGGCAGGGGAAGTCTACACCTTC TRBJ1-2 TRBV24-1 . .
CATSRDGLEAFF TGTGCCACCAGCAGAGATGGACTTGAAGCTTTCTTT TRBJ1-1 TRBV15 . .
CATSGGLGNNNSPLHF TGTGCCACCAGCGGGGGGTTGGGGAATAATAATTCACCCCTCCACTTT TRBJ1-6 TRBV15 once .
CASSRGQLNEQFF TGTGCCAGCAGTCGCGGACAGCTCAATGAGCAGTTCTTC TRBJ2-1 TRBV7-7 . .
CASSWGGQGSSPLHF TGTGCCAGCAGTTGGGGAGGACAGGGGAGTTCACCCCTCCACTTT TRBJ1-6 TRBV27 . TRBD1
CASSLEGTQYF TGTGCCAGCTCACTCGAGGGGACCCAGTACTTC TRBJ2-5 TRBV18 . .
CASSQDILTSVGSMYEQYF TGTGCCAGCAGCCAAGATATCTTAACTAGCGTCGGCAGTATGTACGAGCAGTACTTC TRBJ2-7 TRBV4-2 . TRBD2
CASSVGTSYSTDTQYF TGTGCCAGCAGCGTTGGGACTTCCTATAGCACAGATACGCAGTATTTT TRBJ2-3 TRBV9 . .
CASSYSKAGGYNEQFF TGTGCCAGCAGTTACTCGAAAGCGGGGGGGTACAATGAGCAGTTCTTC TRBJ2-1 TRBV6-2/TRBV6-3 once TRBD2
CASSPGTRPDTQYF TGTGCCAGCAGCCCCGGGACTAGGCCAGATACGCAGTATTTT TRBJ2-3 TRBV7-9 . TRBD2
CASSIGQGTYEQYF TGTGCCAGCAGCATTGGACAGGGGACCTACGAGCAGTACTTC TRBJ2-7 TRBV7-3 . TRBD1
CATSRPTANTEAFF TGTGCCACCAGCAGACCCACAGCGAACACTGAAGCTTTCTTT TRBJ1-1 TRBV15 . .
CASSLSGRGVSNNEQFF TGTGCCAGCAGCTTAAGCGGGCGGGGGGTTAGCAACAATGAGCAGTTCTTC TRBJ2-1 TRBV7-2 . TRBD2
CASRSLDGYTF TGTGCCAGCAGAAGCTTGGATGGCTACACCTTC TRBJ1-2 TRBV2 . .
CASTSMLATNEKLFF TGTGCCAGTACGAGTATGCTTGCAACTAATGAAAAACTGTTTTTT TRBJ1-4 TRBV19 . .
CASSSQGNYGYTF TGTGCCAGCAGCTCACAGGGGAACTATGGCTACACCTTC TRBJ1-2 TRBV7-2 . TRBD1
CATSGRGQPQHF TGTGCCACCAGTGGGAGAGGACAGCCCCAGCATTTT TRBJ1-5 TRBV24-1 . .
CASSPRVGGDTEAFF TGTGCCAGCTCACCAAGAGTAGGGGGGGACACTGAAGCTTTCTTT TRBJ1-1 TRBV18 . .
CASSLSRGSSYEQYF TGTGCCAGCAGTTTATCCCGGGGGAGCTCCTACGAGCAGTACTTC TRBJ2-7 TRBV27 many .
CASSHRPGQGENEQFF TGTGCCAGCAGCCACAGACCGGGACAGGGTGAAAATGAGCAGTTCTTC TRBJ2-1 TRBV7-8 . TRBD1
CASSPGDRASYEQYF TGCGCCAGCAGCCCAGGGGACAGGGCGTCCTACGAGCAGTACTTC TRBJ2-7 TRBV4-1 few TRBD1
CASSLMGQGEYTQYF TGTGCCAGCAGTTTAATGGGACAGGGTGAATATACGCAGTATTTT TRBJ2-3 TRBV28 . TRBD1
CASSHTGDYGYTF TGTGCCAGCAGTCACACCGGGGACTATGGCTACACCTTC TRBJ1-2 TRBV6-2/TRBV6-3 few .
CASSVGATSQETQYF TGTGCCAGCAGCGTAGGCGCTACCTCCCAAGAGACCCAGTACTTC TRBJ2-5 TRBV9 once .
CASSLDRRNEQFF TGTGCCAGCAGTTTGGACAGGCGGAATGAGCAGTTCTTC TRBJ2-1 TRBV27 . TRBD1
CASSQSGTGVLGYTF TGCGCCAGCAGCCAGAGCGGGACAGGGGTGTTGGGCTACACCTTC TRBJ1-2 TRBV4-3 . TRBD1
CASSSPLGRGYTF TGTGCCAGCAGCTCCCCCCTCGGTCGTGGCTACACCTTC TRBJ1-2 TRBV7-9 . .
CASSIWGQREKLFF TGTGCCAGTAGTATATGGGGACAGCGAGAAAAACTGTTTTTT TRBJ1-4 TRBV19 . TRBD1
CASRPAGTSSYEQYF TGCGCCAGCAGACCGGCCGGGACTAGCTCTTACGAGCAGTACTTC TRBJ2-7 TRBV10-2 . TRBD2
CASSQGGQGSTDTQYF TGCGCCAGCAGCCAAGGGGGGCAGGGGTCCACAGATACGCAGTATTTT TRBJ2-3 TRBV4-3 . .
CASRSGSGTEAFF TGCGCCAGCAGATCGGGGAGTGGCACTGAAGCTTTCTTT TRBJ1-1 TRBV5-1 . .
CASSGDRSRGYTF TGTGCCAGCAGTGGGGACAGGAGCAGAGGCTACACCTTC TRBJ1-2 TRBV2 . TRBD1
CASSRLVINTGELFF TGTGCCAGCAGCAGACTAGTGATAAACACCGGGGAGCTGTTTTTT TRBJ2-2 TRBV7-6 . .
CASSQKSEQYF TGTGCCAGCAGCCAAAAATCGGAGCAGTACTTC TRBJ2-7 TRBV3-1/TRBV3-2 . .
CASSRYGQGAKISPLHF TGTGCCAGTAGTCGTTACGGACAGGGGGCGAAGATATCACCCCTCCACTTT TRBJ1-6 TRBV19 few TRBD1
CASTRGQGNTEAFF TGTGCCAGCACCCGAGGACAGGGGAACACTGAAGCTTTCTTT TRBJ1-1 TRBV3-1/TRBV3-2 once TRBD1
CASSHENWASGNTIYF TGCGCCAGCAGCCACGAGAACTGGGCCTCTGGAAACACCATATATTTT TRBJ1-3 TRBV4-1 once .